This TCR beta chain was obtained from a study of T cell responses to AZD1222 COVID-19 vaccine. Study-level points and caveats: The study identified only six AZD1222 recipients as seropositive at baseline. A reported finding is that nearly half of spike-specific TCRs target unmutated variant regions. Regions 160-218 and 743-854 held dominance among vaccine-associated CD4 TCRs, which spanned spike.

There are 15 residues in the CDR3. Trimming removed 2 bases from V and 0 bases from J, with 10 bases in between. Germline loops: CDR1 SGHAT, CDR2 FQNNGV. The protocol was immunoSEQ multiplex PCR, while the TCRdb copy is restricted to in-frame clones and leaves out a portion. The table records about 120,000 clones, 86% of them present only once. As for this clone: Its antigen is as yet unknown.

Sequencing was performed on peripheral blood, taken 28 days after the second AZD1222 dose. This receptor was taken from an adult who received the AZD1222 COVID-19 vaccine. The chain carries TRBV11-2 and TRBJ1-1, with D possibly TRBD1 on 5 matching bases. The CDR3 region has the DNA TGTGCCAGCAGCTTAACGGCAGGGTTGAACACTGAAGCTTTCTTT. Translated, it gives CASSLTAGLNTEAFF.